The 21 T cell receptor beta chains in this list originate from one sample, sequenced in a study of blood T cell repertoires in COVID-19. Sequencing was performed with immunoSEQ multiplex PCR; in TCRdb, only in-frame clones are kept and a portion is missing. This table holds 200,000 or so clones, around four fifths found once. The sample was peripheral blood. The receptor source for this set is a woman between 25 and 40 years old with acute or convalescent COVID-19.

This chain links TRBV5-1 with TRBJ1-1, with a possible D match to TRBD1 (5 bases). Trimming took off 0 bases at V and 2 bases at J, with 8 bases between the two ends. The CDR3 has 14 residues. Germline CDR1 is SGHRS and CDR2 is YFSETQ. The CDR3 spells CASSLEGRNTEAFF. CDR3 nucleotides: TGCGCCAGCAGCTTGGAGGGGCGAAACACTGAAGCTTTCTTT.

The chain uses TRBV19 and TRBJ1-1; D remains ambiguous. Trimming took off 3 bases at V and 10 bases at J, with 12 bases between the two ends. The CDR3 is 12 residues long. CDR1 LNHDA and CDR2 SQIVND come from the germline V gene (reference sequence). This CDR3 is CASSIGEGRAFF. CDR3 DNA sequence: TGTGCCAGTAGTATTGGCGAGGGTCGAGCTTTCTTT. Drawing the rest from reference TRBV19 and TRBJ1-1, the complete variable domain is DGGITQSPKYLFRKEGQNVTLSCEQNLNHDAMYWYRQDPGQGLRLIYYSQIVNDFQKGDIAEGYSVSREKKESFPLTVTSAQKNPTAFYLCASSIGEGRAFFGQGTRLTVV.

This rearrangement joins TRBV11-1 to TRBJ1-1; 7 bases are a match to TRBD1. The V gene end was trimmed by 2 bases and the J gene end by 8 bases; junction bases not matched to a gene: 2. From germline, CDR1 is SGHAT and CDR2 FQDESV (reference sequence). The CDR3 has 12 amino acids. The CDR3 DNA reads TGTGCCAGCAGCTTAAGGGGACAGGAAGCTTTCTTT. Its protein product is CASSLRGQEAFF.

CDR3 nucleotide sequence: TGTGCCAGCAGCTTAGACGTCGTCACTGAAGCTTTCTTT. Protein sequence: CASSLDVVTEAFF. The rearrangement links TRBV11-2 to TRBJ1-1; D is unclear. This CDR3 spans 13 amino acids. Germline V gene lookup returns CDR1 SGHAT and CDR2 FQNNGV. Trimming stripped 0 bases from V and 4 bases from J, with 6 bases between. Full variable domain (rest looked up from reference TRBV11-2 and TRBJ1-1): EAGVAQSPRYKIIEKRQSVAFWCNPISGHATLYWYQQILGQGPKLLIQFQNNGVVDDSQLPKDRFSAERLKGVDSTLKIQPAKLEDSAVYLCASSLDVVTEAFFGQGTRLTVV.

The rearrangement joins TRBV29-1 to TRBJ1-4; D perhaps matches TRBD1 (5 bases). Trimming left V 4 bases short and J 5 bases short, with 5 bases between. Germline values: CDR1 SQVTM, CDR2 ANQGSEA. The length of the CDR3 is 11 residues. The CDR3 region has the DNA TGCAGCGTTGGGGGCAATGAAAAACTGTTTTTT. As protein: CSVGGNEKLFF. Looking up the rest from reference TRBV29-1 and TRBJ1-4 gives the full variable domain: SAVISQKPSRDICQRGTSLTIQCQVDSQVTMMFWYRQQPGQSLTLIATANQGSEATYESGFVIDKFPISRPNLTFSTLTVSNMSPEDSSIYLCSVGGNEKLFFGSGTQLSVL.

On this clone itself: One junction end disagrees with the germline gene, perhaps due to a read error. V gene TRBV9 combines with J gene TRBJ2-7; possibly TRBD2 for D (5 bases). The CDR3 runs 15 residues. Germline loops: CDR1 SGDLS, CDR2 YYNGEE. CDR3 loop: CASSVAPGVSYEQYF. CDR3 DNA: TGTGCCAGCAGTGTAGCACCCGGGGTATCCTACGAGCAGTACTTC.

The rearrangement uses TRBV27 and TRBJ1-2, with a weak D call TRBD1 (6 bases). Germline CDR1 and CDR2: MNHEY and SMNVEV (reference sequence). The CDR3 covers 15 residues. Trimming removed 0 bases at V and 5 bases at J, with 13 bases between. In DNA form, the CDR3 reads TGTGCCAGCAGTTTATCCGGGGGGCTGGGATATGGCTACACCTTC. Residues: CASSLSGGLGYGYTF.

This CDR3 reads CAWSGGLAGLDTQYF. For the CDR3, the DNA is TGTGCCTGGAGTGGGGGACTAGCGGGTTTGGATACGCAGTATTTT. The chain carries TRBV30 and TRBJ2-3, with 12 bases aligning to TRBD2. Germline V lookup: CDR1 GTSNPN, CDR2 SVGIG (reference sequence). The CDR3 has 15 residues. The ends lost 1 base at V and 6 bases at J; junction bases unmatched: 5.

The chain joins TRBV3-1 (or the pseudogene TRBV3-2) to TRBJ2-3, with a weak D call TRBD2 (5 bases). This CDR3 region has 13 residues. CDR1 is LGHDT and CDR2 is YNNKEL in the germline V gene (reference sequence). Trimming took 0 bases from V and 6 from J, leaving 7 bases between them. CDR3 sequence: CASSQDERDTQYF. DNA of the CDR3: TGTGCCAGCAGCCAAGATGAGCGGGATACGCAGTATTTT.

J is TRBJ2-5 and V is TRBV5-1; tentative D call: TRBD1 (6 bases). In germline, CDR1 is SGHRS, CDR2 YFSETQ. The CDR3 length is 14 residues. Trimming removed 0 bases from V and 6 bases from J, with 12 bases in between. The CDR3 protein is CASSLEGETKTQYF. The CDR3 coding sequence is TGCGCCAGCAGCTTGGAGGGGGAAACGAAGACCCAGTACTTC.

This chain connects TRBV11-1 to TRBJ2-4, with D maybe TRBD1 (6 bases). Trimming removed 4 bases from V and 0 bases from J, with 13 bases in between. This CDR3 is 16 amino acids long. Germline assignment: CDR1 SGHAT and CDR2 FQDESV (reference sequence). In DNA form, the CDR3 reads TGTGCCAGCAGCTCCCGCGACAGGTCAGCCAAAAACATTCAGTACTTC. Protein: CASSSRDRSAKNIQYF.

The chain uses TRBV6-4 and TRBJ2-2; 13 bases agree with TRBD2. Germline assignment: CDR1 MRHNA and CDR2 SNTAGT. With V trimmed by 0 bases and J by 3 bases, 10 bases remained unmatched. CDR3 size: 20 residues. The CDR3 DNA is TGTGCCAGCAGTGACTCGGCATCGACTAGCGGGGGGTCGGACACCGGGGAGCTGTTTTTT. Its protein is CASSDSASTSGGSDTGELFF.

This chain links TRBV29-1 with TRBJ2-3; D unresolved. This CDR3 has 17 residues. The germline V gene has CDR1 SQVTM and CDR2 ANQGSEA. Trimming cost V 1 base and J 0 bases, with 17 bases left between them. CDR3 sequence: CSVEVRPRGTSTDTQYF. CDR3 DNA sequence: TGCAGCGTTGAAGTTCGGCCCCGAGGCACTAGCACAGATACGCAGTATTTT.

This clone was counted a single time. The chain links TRBV28 to TRBJ2-7; D may be TRBD2 (5 bases). Germline V gene data show CDR1 as MDHEN and CDR2 as SYDVKM. The CDR3 loop spans 12 amino acids. V lost 10 bases to trimming and J lost 2 bases, with 12 bases between them. The CDR3 loop is CATLDSAYEQYF. The CDR3 nucleotides read TGTGCCACCTTGGACTCAGCCTACGAGCAGTACTTC. Full variable domain (remainder filled in from reference TRBV28 and TRBJ2-7): DVKVTQSSRYLVKRTGEKVFLECVQDMDHENMFWYRQDPGLGLRLIYFSYDVKMKEKGDIPEGYSVSREKKERFSLILESASTNQTSMYLCATLDSAYEQYFGPGTRLTVT.

The rearrangement links TRBV27 to TRBJ2-5; 12 positions match TRBD1. J gave up 5 bases and V 5 bases, and 9 bases lay outside the gene matches. The CDR3 covers 16 residues. Germline assignment: CDR1 MNHEY and CDR2 SMNVEV (reference sequence). The DNA of the CDR3 is TGTGCCAGCAGTCTATACGGGACAGGGGGCGCGGAGACCCAGTACTTC. Protein: CASSLYGTGGAETQYF.

This chain joins TRBV2 and TRBJ1-2; the D gene is possibly TRBD1 (5 bases). The CDR3 length is 14 residues. Germline V gene lookup returns CDR1 SNHLY and CDR2 FYNNEI. V lost 2 bases and J lost 0, with 7 bases in between. CDR3 residues: CASSERGTNYGYTF. In DNA form, the CDR3 reads TGTGCCAGCAGTGAACGGGGGACTAACTATGGCTACACCTTC.

The rearrangement links TRBV30 to TRBJ1-1, with D possibly TRBD1 on 6 matching bases. In germline, CDR1 is GTSNPN, CDR2 SVGIG (reference sequence). This CDR3 spans 12 amino acids. V lost 4 bases and J lost 5, with 11 bases in between. The CDR3 sequence is CAWIQGGTEAFF. DNA of the CDR3: TGTGCCTGGATACAGGGAGGGACTGAAGCTTTCTTT.

The chain has TRBV30 and TRBJ1-6, with D unresolved. Germline V CDR1 and CDR2: GTSNPN, SVGIG (reference sequence). CDR3 size: 12 residues. V shed 1 base and J shed 8 bases, with 6 bases lying between them. CDR3 residues: CAWSDSDSPLHF. The CDR3 DNA reads TGTGCCTGGAGTGACTCGGATTCACCCCTCCACTTT.

This clone was found once. The V gene is TRBV6-5, the J gene TRBJ1-1, with D hard to call. Trimming took off 4 bases at V and 4 bases at J, with 13 bases between the two ends. The CDR3 consists of 14 residues. Germline CDR1 reads MNHEY; CDR2 reads SVGAGI. The DNA for the CDR3 is TGTGCCAGCAGTTCCCGGGAGCGATTCACTGAAGCTTTCTTT. Residues: CASSSRERFTEAFF.

V and J are TRBV2 and TRBJ1-2, with D hard to call. Germline V gene sequence: CDR1 SNHLY, CDR2 FYNNEI. The CDR3 sequence is 13 residues long. V was trimmed by 5 bases and J by 4 bases, leaving 11 bases between them. Here the CDR3 DNA reads TGTGCCAGCAGTTCTCCAGGTGGCTATGGCTACACCTTC. As protein: CASSSPGGYGYTF. The full variable domain, completed using reference TRBV2 and TRBJ1-2, is EPEVTQTPSHQVTQMGQEVILRCVPISNHLYFYWYRQILGQKVEFLVSFYNNEISEKSEIFDDQFSVERPDGSNFTLKIRSTKLEDSAMYFCASSSPGGYGYTFGSGTRLTVV.

This chain joins TRBV14 and TRBJ1-5, with D maybe TRBD1 (5 bases). The ends were cut back, 1 base at V and 4 bases at J, with 8 bases in the middle. CDR3 size: 14 residues. Germline values: CDR1 SGHDN, CDR2 FVKESK. The CDR3 DNA is TGTGCCAGCAGCCAAGGGGGCTGGAATCAGCCCCAGCATTTT. Amino acids: CASSQGGWNQPQHF.